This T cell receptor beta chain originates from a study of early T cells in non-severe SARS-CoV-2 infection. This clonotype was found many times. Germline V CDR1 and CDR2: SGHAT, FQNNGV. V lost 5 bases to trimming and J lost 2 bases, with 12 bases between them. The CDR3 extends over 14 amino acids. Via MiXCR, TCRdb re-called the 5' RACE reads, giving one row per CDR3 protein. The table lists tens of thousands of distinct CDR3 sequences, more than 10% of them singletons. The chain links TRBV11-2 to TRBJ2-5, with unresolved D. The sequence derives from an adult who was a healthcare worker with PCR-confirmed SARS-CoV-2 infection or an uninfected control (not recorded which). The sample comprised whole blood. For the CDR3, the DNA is TGTGCCAGCAGCGCACGGCTGATACAAGAGACCCAGTACTTC. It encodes CASSARLIQETQYF.